The 27 T cell receptor beta chains presented below share a single source sample, sequenced in a study of T cells in Graves' hyperthyroidism and ophthalmopathy. Authors of the study amplified TCR beta CDR3 regions from RNA transcripts. The TCR CDR3 first-round RT-PCR relied on the HTBI primer set. TCRdb passed the multiplex PCR reads through MiXCR, listing each CDR3 protein once. The profile shows 600,000 to 650,000 distinct CDR3 sequences, roughly 16% of them singletons. Sequences were obtained from blood. These receptors came from a woman younger than 45 with Graves' hyperthyroidism.

Regarding this clonotype: This may stem from a read error, because a much larger clone lies one nucleotide away. The chain links TRBV20-1 to TRBJ2-7; D ambiguous. This CDR3 contains 15 residues. CDR1 is DFQATT and CDR2 is SNEGSKA in the germline V gene (reference sequence). Between the trimmed V and J ends, which lost 1 base and 5 bases, there was a span of 18 bases. CDR3 bases: TGCAGTGCTAGAGGTCAGGCACGTATATCCCACGAGCAGTACTTC. It is translated as CSARGQARISHEQYF.

This clonotype has ten or more counts. This chain uses TRBV6-2 or TRBV6-3 with TRBJ1-2, with no clear D. CDR1 is MNHEY and CDR2 is SVGEGT in the germline V gene. Trimming shortened V by 4 bases and J by 8 bases, and 17 bases separated the two germline ends. CDR3 length equals 14 residues. The CDR3 loop reads CASSSPRPVGGYTF. DNA for the CDR3: TGTGCCAGCAGTTCGCCTCGACCTGTAGGCGGCTACACCTTC.

This clonotype was counted a few times. The CDR3 does not end in the conserved phenylalanine or tryptophan, so this is likely a read error. The chain employs TRBV6-2 or TRBV6-3 and TRBJ2-5; D gene uncertain. Trimming shortened V by 7 bases and J by 5 bases, and 11 bases separated the two germline ends. This CDR3 is 12 amino acids long. Germline loops: CDR1 MNHEY, CDR2 SVGEGT. In DNA, the CDR3 is TGTGCCAGCACCAACTCAGTGGAGACCCAGTACTCC. It translates to CASTNSVETQYS.

The chain carries TRBV29-1 and TRBJ2-5; 8 bases line up with TRBD2. Trimming took 8 bases from V and 2 from J; bases not matched to a gene: 13. Germline CDR1 is SQVTM and CDR2 is ANQGSEA. The CDR3 spans 15 residues. The CDR3 reads CSIKKGLGVQETQYF. The CDR3 DNA follows: TGCAGCATCAAGAAGGGACTAGGGGTACAAGAGACCCAGTACTTC.

This clonotype was seen more than once but under ten times. The J gene is TRBJ1-3, the V gene TRBV6-5; maybe TRBD1 (5 bases). The V and J ends lost 2 bases and 2 bases respectively, with 13 bases between them. The CDR3 is 16 amino acids. In germline, CDR1 is MNHEY, CDR2 SVGAGI. The CDR3 nucleotides read TGTGCCAGCAGTTACCCGGGACCGGGGACTGGAAACACCATATATTTT. Translating it yields CASSYPGPGTGNTIYF.

About this clonotype itself: Germline and junction disagree at one end, which may indicate a read error. The J gene is TRBJ2-7, the V gene TRBV20-1; TRBD2 aligns across 11 bases. The CDR3 sequence is 14 residues long. Looked up from germline, CDR1 is DFQATT and CDR2 is SNEGSKA (reference sequence). CDR3 nucleotides: TGCAGTGCTACCCTAGCGGGAGGCTCCTACGATCAGTACTTC. Translated: CSATLAGGSYDQYF.

The chain joins TRBV7-2 to TRBJ1-6; D is possibly TRBD1 (5 bases). The germline CDR1 and CDR2 sequences are SGHTA and FQGNSA. This CDR3 is built from 15 residues. V lost 5 bases, J lost 7 bases, and 15 bases lay in between. The CDR3 DNA sequence: TGTGCCAGCAGCCGTCTAGGACATCAAAATTCACCCCTCCACTTT. It is translated as CASSRLGHQNSPLHF.

Ten or more counts support this clonotype. This rearrangement joins TRBV20-1 to TRBJ2-1; D not resolved. Trimming removed 2 bases from V and 2 bases from J, with 13 bases in between. CDR1 is DFQATT, CDR2 SNEGSKA, per germline (reference sequence). The CDR3 sequence is 15 residues long. This CDR3 reads CSARPIRRAYNEQFF. CDR3 bases: TGCAGTGCTAGACCAATAAGAAGGGCCTACAATGAGCAGTTCTTC.

This clonotype was observed many times. V and J are TRBV7-9 and TRBJ2-3, with D possibly TRBD2 on 5 matching bases. The CDR3 totals 19 residues. The ends were cut back, 8 bases at V and 2 bases at J, with 29 bases in the middle. CDR1 is SEHNR and CDR2 is FQNEAQ in the germline V gene (reference sequence). CDR3 loop: CASEQGLGRLISSTDTQYF. CDR3 DNA sequence: TGTGCCAGCGAACAAGGGCTGGGTCGACTAATTAGCTCCACAGATACGCAGTATTTT.

In the case of this clonotype: A much larger clone is a single base away; this may be a read error. The chain links TRBV3-1 to TRBJ1-5; no clear D gene. With 1 base removed from V and 4 bases from J, the gap between germline ends came to 8 bases. The CDR3 spans 14 residues. Per the germline V gene, CDR1 is LGHDT and CDR2 is YNNKEL (reference sequence). The CDR3 DNA sequence: TGTGCCAGCAGCCAAGTAGGATGGAATCAGCCCCAGCATTTT. Protein product: CASSQVGWNQPQHF.

The table lists this clonotype with many counts. The chain is built from TRBV12-3 or TRBV12-4 and TRBJ1-1; D is uncertain. V lost 4 bases and J 1 base, leaving 13 bases between the germline ends. The CDR3 consists of 15 residues. The CDR3 spells CASSYLPRRNTEAFF. DNA of the CDR3: TGTGCCAGCAGTTACCTCCCTCGCCGGAACACTGAAGCTTTCTTT.

In its sample, this clonotype was seen many times. The V call is TRBV24-1, the J call TRBJ2-2; no firm D call. V was shortened by 3 bases and J by 5 bases, with 3 bases between the two germline ends. Germline CDR1 KGHDR, CDR2 SFDVKD. The CDR3 is 12 amino acids. Here the CDR3 reads CATSDSTGELFF. The DNA for the CDR3 is TGTGCCACCAGTGATAGTACCGGGGAGCTGTTTTTT.

The table lists this clonotype with a few counts. The V call is TRBV27, the J call TRBJ2-7; D is unresolved. CDR1 is MNHEY, CDR2 SMNVEV, per germline (reference sequence). The V end was cut by 3 bases, the J end by 2 bases, with 8 bases between. The CDR3 has 13 amino acids. The CDR3 DNA follows: TGTGCCAGCAGTTTCAGTATTACCTACGAGCAGTACTTC. This gives the protein CASSFSITYEQYF.

This clonotype was counted a few times. The chain has TRBV29-1 and TRBJ1-2; D might be TRBD1 (5 bases). Per germline, CDR1 SQVTM and CDR2 ANQGSEA. This CDR3 contains 14 residues. The V and J ends lost 6 bases and 2 bases respectively, with 16 bases between them. For the CDR3, the DNA is TGCAGCGTCGACCGGGACGGAGAAAACTATGGCTACACCTTC. This codes for CSVDRDGENYGYTF.

This clonotype was counted many times. The chain has TRBV7-8 and TRBJ2-2; tentatively, D is TRBD2 (6 bases). The CDR3 is made up of 14 amino acids. CDR1 is SGHVS, CDR2 FQNEAQ, per germline. Deletions cut 5 bases from V and 4 bases from J, with 11 bases between. The CDR3 here is CASSRRRVTGELFF. CDR3 in DNA: TGTGCCAGCAGCCGCCGGAGGGTCACCGGGGAGCTGTTTTTT. Full variable domain (missing parts from reference TRBV7-8 and TRBJ2-2): GAGVSQSPRYKVAKRGQDVALRCDPISGHVSLFWYQQALGQGPEFLTYFQNEAQLDKSGLPSDRFFAERPEGSVSTLKIQRTQQEDSAVYLCASSRRRVTGELFFGEGSRLTVL.

This chain uses TRBV5-1 with TRBJ2-1; the match to TRBD2 covers 10 bases. The ends lost 0 bases at V and 8 bases at J; junction bases unmatched: 8. Germline CDR1 and CDR2: SGHRS and YFSETQ. The CDR3 extends over 16 amino acids. The CDR3 loop is CASSLGSTSGWDEQFF. As DNA, the CDR3 is TGCGCCAGCAGCTTGGGGTCGACTAGCGGGTGGGATGAGCAGTTCTTC.

This clonotype has ten or more counts. This chain's CDR3 is CASRGGARETQYF. CDR3 bases: TGTGCCAGCAGGGGGGGAGCACGGGAGACCCAGTACTTC. This chain joins TRBV2 and TRBJ2-5, with D possibly TRBD2 on 6 matching bases. The CDR3 spans 13 residues. In germline, CDR1 is SNHLY, CDR2 FYNNEI. Trimming took off 6 bases at V and 5 bases at J, with 13 bases between the two ends. Drawing the rest from reference TRBV2 and TRBJ2-5, the complete variable domain is EPEVTQTPSHQVTQMGQEVILRCVPISNHLYFYWYRQILGQKVEFLVSFYNNEISEKSEIFDDQFSVERPDGSNFTLKIRSTKLEDSAMYFCASRGGARETQYFGPGTRLLVL.

Ten or more counts support this clonotype. The J gene is TRBJ2-2, the V gene TRBV7-8; maybe TRBD2 (5 bases). The CDR3 contains 15 residues. Trimming cost V 0 bases and J 8 bases, with 13 bases left between them. The V gene's germline CDR1 is SGHVS and CDR2 FQNEAQ. For the CDR3, the DNA is TGTGCCAGCAGCTTAGCGGGAGCCCCTGGGGGGGAGCTGTTTTTT. Protein: CASSLAGAPGGELFF.

This clonotype was seen many times. This chain links TRBV29-1 with TRBJ1-1; D not resolved. The CDR3 sequence is 11 residues long. Trimming pared 5 bases from V and 1 base from J, leaving 5 bases between. Germline loops: CDR1 SQVTM, CDR2 ANQGSEA. CDR3 residues: CSVLKNTEAFF. The CDR3 DNA sequence: TGCAGCGTTCTAAAGAACACTGAAGCTTTCTTT.

CDR3 coding DNA: TGTGCCAGCAGCTTAGCGTCCTCCGGGGAGCTGTTTTTT. Translation: CASSLASSGELFF. The chain combines TRBV11-3 with TRBJ2-2; D is unresolved. The V end lost 1 base, the J end lost 6 bases, and 6 bases lay between the germline ends. The CDR3 is made up of 13 amino acids. Germline V gives CDR1 SGHNT, CDR2 YENEEA.

This clonotype was detected many times. The rearrangement uses TRBV20-1 and TRBJ2-1, with D perhaps TRBD2 (7 bases). Per the germline V gene, CDR1 is DFQATT and CDR2 is SNEGSKA (reference sequence). The CDR3 runs to 15 residues. The germline V and J ends were trimmed by 2 bases and 7 bases, with 18 bases remaining between them. CDR3 protein: CSARRGGAEGNEQFF. Here the CDR3 DNA reads TGCAGTGCTAGACGAGGGGGGGCGGAGGGTAATGAGCAGTTCTTC.

This clonotype was found many times. The chain employs TRBV28 and TRBJ2-7; D remains ambiguous. The germline V gene encodes CDR1 MDHEN and CDR2 SYDVKM. The CDR3 loop spans 14 amino acids. V lost 2 bases and J lost 2, with 10 bases in between. CDR3 bases: TGTGCCAGCAGTTTAGAAGGCCTTCCCTACGAGCAGTACTTC. This gives the protein CASSLEGLPYEQYF. The variable domain in full, completed from reference TRBV28 and TRBJ2-7, reads DVKVTQSSRYLVKRTGEKVFLECVQDMDHENMFWYRQDPGLGLRLIYFSYDVKMKEKGDIPEGYSVSREKKERFSLILESASTNQTSMYLCASSLEGLPYEQYFGPGTRLTVT.

For this clonotype: Given a much more abundant clone one base away, this may be a read error. The CDR3 here is CASRQTDYTEALF. The DNA of the CDR3 is TGTGCCAGCAGACAGACCGATTACACTGAAGCTCTCTTT. The rearrangement joins TRBV28 to TRBJ1-1; unclear D gene. Germline V gene data show CDR1 as MDHEN and CDR2 as SYDVKM. CDR3 length: 13 amino acids.

This clonotype has a handful of counts. The J gene is TRBJ2-7, the V gene TRBV6-1, with 8 bases that match TRBD2. Germline assignment: CDR1 MNHNS and CDR2 SASEGT. The CDR3 length is 15 residues. Germline trimming cut 7 bases from V and 6 bases from J; bases unmatched to any gene: 14. DNA for the CDR3: TGTGCCAGCACCAGTATCCCGGGACTAGAGGGCGAGCAGTACTTC. It translates to CASTSIPGLEGEQYF.

This clonotype occurred a few times. The rearrangement uses TRBV20-1 and TRBJ1-3, with D hard to call. This CDR3 has 13 residues. V dropped 0 bases and J dropped 4 bases, with 7 bases sitting between them. CDR1 and CDR2 (germline): DFQATT, SNEGSKA (reference sequence). The CDR3 DNA reads as TGCAGTGCTAGAGATTTTATGGGAAACACCATATATTTT. Translated: CSARDFMGNTIYF.

In this sample, this clonotype is medium-sized. The rearrangement links TRBV11-2 to TRBJ2-3; a possible D gene is TRBD2 (6 bases). This CDR3 is built from 15 residues. CDR1 is SGHAT, CDR2 FQNNGV, per germline. The V end was cut by 1 base, the J end by 5 bases, with 13 bases between. CDR3 protein: CASSLGAGSVDTQYF. Written as DNA, the CDR3 is TGTGCCAGCAGCTTAGGTGCGGGATCGGTAGATACGCAGTATTTT.

As concerns this clonotype: This may be a read error: a much more frequent sequence differs by one nucleotide. The gene calls are TRBV12-3 or TRBV12-4 and TRBJ1-1; no reliable D call. The CDR3 loop spans 13 amino acids. Trimming left V 6 bases short and J 6 bases short, with 14 bases between. CDR3 bases: TGTGCCAGCAGCTACCAAGCAGAGTCTGAAGCTTTCTTT. Translation: CASSYQAESEAFF.